The T cell receptor beta chain described here comes from a study of post-analysis software for immune sequencing data. Broader study findings: Controls showed lower frequencies than patients for a few TRBV segments, and TRBV5-6, TRBV5-1 and TRBV20-1 were among these. Significantly lower normalized Chao1 diversity was seen in multiple sclerosis patients than in controls.

TCR beta libraries were prepared from cDNA with unique molecular identifiers. TCRdb re-called the PCR reads with MiXCR, one entry per CDR3 protein. The sample shows some 260,000 distinct CDR3 sequences, 30% to 45% of them seen only once. Looked up from germline, CDR1 is KGHSH and CDR2 is LQKENI. The ends were cut back, 1 base at V and 4 bases at J, with 10 bases in the middle. CDR3 length: 14 amino acids. On this clonotype: Its cognate antigen is unknown.

The gene calls are TRBV18 and TRBJ1-1; no reliable D call. The sequence came from a girl aged 5-17 years with multiple sclerosis. Sequencing input: blood. CDR3 DNA sequence: TGTGCCAGCTCACCACTACCCGATGGCACTGAAGCTTTCTTT. This codes for CASSPLPDGTEAFF.